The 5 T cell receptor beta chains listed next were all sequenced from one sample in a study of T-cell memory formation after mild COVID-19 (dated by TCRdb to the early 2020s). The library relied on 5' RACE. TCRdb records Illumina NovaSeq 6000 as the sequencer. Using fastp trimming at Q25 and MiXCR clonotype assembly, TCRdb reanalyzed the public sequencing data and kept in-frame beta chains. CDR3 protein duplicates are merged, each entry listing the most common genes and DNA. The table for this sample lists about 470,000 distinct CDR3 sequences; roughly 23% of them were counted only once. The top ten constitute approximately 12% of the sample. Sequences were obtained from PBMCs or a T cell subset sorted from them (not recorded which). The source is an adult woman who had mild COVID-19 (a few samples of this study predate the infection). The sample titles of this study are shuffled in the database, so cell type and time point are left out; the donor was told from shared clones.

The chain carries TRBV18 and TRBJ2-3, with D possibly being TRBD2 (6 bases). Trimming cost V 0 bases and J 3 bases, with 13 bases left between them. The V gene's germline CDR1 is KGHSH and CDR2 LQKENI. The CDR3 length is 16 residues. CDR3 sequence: CASSPPGRGKTDTQYF. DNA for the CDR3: TGTGCCAGCTCACCACCGGGCCGGGGGAAAACAGATACGCAGTATTTT.

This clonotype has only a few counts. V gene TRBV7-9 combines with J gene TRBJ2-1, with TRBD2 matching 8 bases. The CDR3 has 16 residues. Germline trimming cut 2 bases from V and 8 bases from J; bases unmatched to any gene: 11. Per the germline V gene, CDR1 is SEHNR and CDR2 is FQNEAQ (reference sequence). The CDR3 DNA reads TGTGCCAGCAGCTTATTAAGGCGGGGGGCCGGCGATGAGCAGTTCTTC. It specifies CASSLLRRGAGDEQFF.

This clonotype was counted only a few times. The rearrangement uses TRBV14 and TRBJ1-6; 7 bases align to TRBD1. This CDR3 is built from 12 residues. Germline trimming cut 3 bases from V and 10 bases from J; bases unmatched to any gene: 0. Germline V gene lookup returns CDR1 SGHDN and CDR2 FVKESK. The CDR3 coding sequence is TGTGCCAGCAGCCAGACAGGGTCACCCCTCCACTTT. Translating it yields CASSQTGSPLHF.

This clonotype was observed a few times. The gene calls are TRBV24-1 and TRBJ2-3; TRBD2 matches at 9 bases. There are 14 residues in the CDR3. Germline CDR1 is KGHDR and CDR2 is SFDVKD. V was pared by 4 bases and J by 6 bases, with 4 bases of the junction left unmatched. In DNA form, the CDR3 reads TGTGCCACCAGTGAGGCGGGGGGGCAGGATACGCAGTATTTT. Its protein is CATSEAGGQDTQYF.

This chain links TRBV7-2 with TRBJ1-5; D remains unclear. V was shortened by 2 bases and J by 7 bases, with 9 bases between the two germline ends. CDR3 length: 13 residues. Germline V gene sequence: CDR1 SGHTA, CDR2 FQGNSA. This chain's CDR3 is CASSLRVGQPQHF. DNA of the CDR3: TGTGCCAGCAGCTTACGGGTCGGGCAGCCCCAGCATTTT.